This T cell receptor beta chain was sequenced during a study of T cell changes during pregnancy in multiple sclerosis. The CDR3 extends over 13 amino acids. Germline values: CDR1 SEHNR, CDR2 FQNEAQ (reference sequence). J gave up 6 bases and V 11 bases, and 11 bases lay outside the gene matches. Produced via immunoSEQ multiplex PCR; TCRdb's table is partial and in-frame only. The sample holds approximately 30,000 clones, about 87% seen once. This receptor was obtained from a female donor with multiple sclerosis, enrolled in a pregnancy study. Source: CD8+ T cells from peripheral blood mononuclear cells, taken before pregnancy. The chain carries TRBV7-9 and TRBJ1-1; 8 nucleotides align to TRBD1. CDR3 protein: CALRSDRGSEAFF. The CDR3 DNA reads as TGTGCCCTCCGTAGCGACAGGGGTTCTGAAGCTTTCTTT.